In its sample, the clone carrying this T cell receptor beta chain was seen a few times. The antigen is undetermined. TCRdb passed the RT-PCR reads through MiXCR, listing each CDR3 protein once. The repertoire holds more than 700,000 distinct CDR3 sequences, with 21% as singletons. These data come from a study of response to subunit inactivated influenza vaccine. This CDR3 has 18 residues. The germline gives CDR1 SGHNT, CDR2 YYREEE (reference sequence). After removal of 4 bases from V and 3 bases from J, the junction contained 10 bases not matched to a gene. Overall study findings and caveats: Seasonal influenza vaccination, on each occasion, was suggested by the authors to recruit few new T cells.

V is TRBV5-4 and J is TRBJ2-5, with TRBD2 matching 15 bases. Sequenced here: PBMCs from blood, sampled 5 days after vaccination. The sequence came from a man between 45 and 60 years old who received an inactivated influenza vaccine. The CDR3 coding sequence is TGTGCCAGCAGCGGACTAGCGGGAGGGCCCACGAGGAAAGAGACCCAGTACTTC. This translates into CASSGLAGGPTRKETQYF.